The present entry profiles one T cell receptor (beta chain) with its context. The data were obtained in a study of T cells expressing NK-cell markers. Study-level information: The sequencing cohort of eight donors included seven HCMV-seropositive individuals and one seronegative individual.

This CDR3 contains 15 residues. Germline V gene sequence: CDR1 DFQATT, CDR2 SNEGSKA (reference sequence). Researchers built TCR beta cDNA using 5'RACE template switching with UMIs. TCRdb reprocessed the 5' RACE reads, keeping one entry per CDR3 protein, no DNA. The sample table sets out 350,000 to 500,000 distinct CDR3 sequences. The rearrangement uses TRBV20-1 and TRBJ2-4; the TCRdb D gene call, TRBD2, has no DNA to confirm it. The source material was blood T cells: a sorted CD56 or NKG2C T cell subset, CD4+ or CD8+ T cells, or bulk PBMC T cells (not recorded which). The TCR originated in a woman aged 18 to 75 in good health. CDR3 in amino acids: CSAALAGFAKNIQYF.